The source of this TCR beta chain is a study of T cells in Graves' hyperthyroidism and ophthalmopathy. Overall study context: Blood from the periphery was taken at initial diagnosis, before any treatment. Regarding the study as a whole: Stable hyperthyroidism was separated from ophthalmopathy by a model based on 13 V-J features. In blood, most of the thyroid clonotypes expanded above 0.001 were also present.

There are many counts of this clonotype. What it binds is not known. There are 14 residues in the CDR3. The V gene's germline CDR1 is SQVTM and CDR2 ANQGSEA. Unmatched junction bases numbered 5, after V lost 4 bases and J lost 2 bases. Ophthalmopathy in the patients scored at least 3 on Clinical Activity Score and at least 4 on NOSPECS grade, lasting under 3 months. Researchers amplified the TCR beta CDR3 regions from RNA transcripts. The TCR CDR3 was amplified in a first-round RT-PCR using the HTBI primer set. TCRdb processed the multiplex PCR reads anew with MiXCR; each CDR3 protein has one entry. Of 600,000 to 700,000 distinct CDR3 sequences listed, roughly 15% are singletons.

This clonotype was sampled from a woman aged 40 to 50 with Graves' ophthalmopathy. V and J are TRBV29-1 and TRBJ2-7; 10 bases map to TRBD2. Sequencing used blood. CDR3 residues: CSVGRLAGPYEQYF. In DNA form, the CDR3 reads TGCAGCGTTGGACGACTAGCGGGTCCCTACGAGCAGTACTTC.